These 16 T cell receptor beta chains share one sample of origin, sequenced in a study of CD8+ T cells in alopecia areata. It was cDNA, reverse transcribed from extracted RNA, that served as the sequencing template. The assay was immunoSEQ multiplex PCR, and TCRdb's table has in-frame clones only and misses some. The sample has 150,000 to 200,000 clones; around three fifths are singletons. Noted treatment: oral pan-JAK inhibitor, 5-10 mg twice daily. Material: CD4+ T cells sorted from blood, obtained at week 24, from a patient treated with tofacitinib. These receptors were obtained from a human donor with alopecia areata.

The genes are TRBV6-5 and TRBJ1-1; no clear D. Germline CDR1 reads MNHEY; CDR2 reads SVGAGI. Trimming stripped 4 bases from V and 1 base from J, with 7 bases between. This CDR3 comprises 13 residues. The CDR3 region is CASSSTPNTEAFF. The CDR3 DNA reads TGTGCCAGCAGTTCGACTCCGAACACTGAAGCTTTCTTT.

The genes are TRBV6-6 and TRBJ2-1; TRBD2 aligns across 12 bases. V lost 11 bases and J lost 9; bases outside the gene matches: 5. Germline values: CDR1 MNHNY, CDR2 SVGAGI (reference sequence). The CDR3 runs to 12 residues. Here the CDR3 DNA reads TGTGCCGGAGAGACTAGCGGGGGTGAGCAGTTCTTC. Its translation is CAGETSGGEQFF.

This clone occurred a few times. The CDR3 DNA reads as TGTGCCATCAGGGGAGAGGGCCCCACTGAAGCTTTCTTT. It specifies CAIRGEGPTEAFF. The chain recombines TRBV10-3 with TRBJ1-1; D is unclear. Germline loops: CDR1 ENHRY, CDR2 SYGVKD. CDR3 length equals 13 residues. V was clipped by 6 bases and J by 4 bases, with 12 bases between them.

The sample holds a few counts of this clone. This chain links TRBV6-1 with TRBJ2-2; no definite D call. CDR3 length equals 15 residues. CDR1 is MNHNS and CDR2 is SASEGT in the germline V gene. V lost 6 bases, J lost 0 bases, and 11 bases lay in between. The CDR3 is CASSQQKSNTGELFF. CDR3 coding DNA: TGTGCCAGCAGCCAACAGAAATCGAACACCGGGGAGCTGTTTTTT.

This clone was counted between two and nine times. The J gene is TRBJ1-2, the V gene TRBV7-2, with D perhaps TRBD1 (6 bases). Per germline, CDR1 SGHTA and CDR2 FQGNSA. Trimming left V 1 base short and J 10 bases short, with 13 bases between. The CDR3 runs 13 residues. This CDR3 reads CASSLGQGSAYTF. CDR3 sequence (DNA): TGTGCCAGCAGCTTAGGGCAGGGGAGCGCCTACACCTTC.

The chain uses TRBV5-6 and TRBJ1-6; D gene unclear. CDR1 is SGHDT and CDR2 is YYEEEE in the germline V gene. The CDR3 has 15 amino acids. V lost 3 bases, J lost 9 bases, and 16 bases lay in between. CDR3 loop: CASSSSSGFASPLHF. For the CDR3, the DNA is TGTGCCAGCAGCTCCAGCTCCGGGTTTGCTTCACCCCTCCACTTT.

The V gene is TRBV23-1, the J gene TRBJ1-2; 8 positions match TRBD1. TRBV23-1 is reported as an ORF; its role is uncertain. The J segment lost 0 bases and the V segment lost 5 bases, leaving 11 bases of the junction unmatched. The CDR3 consists of 17 residues. Written as DNA, the CDR3 is TGCGCCAGCAGTTTGGGGCCCCAGGGGGCTCCTAACTATGGCTACACCTTC. Its translation is CASSLGPQGAPNYGYTF.

This clone turned up a few times. This chain uses TRBV5-5 with TRBJ1-1, with a weak D call TRBD1 (5 bases). With 4 bases removed from V and 6 bases from J, the gap between germline ends came to 19 bases. Germline V gene lookup returns CDR1 SGHKS and CDR2 YYEKEE (reference sequence). The CDR3 runs 15 residues. The CDR3 loop is CASSQGVPGVAEAFF. The CDR3 nucleotides read TGTGCCAGCAGCCAGGGAGTCCCCGGGGTAGCTGAAGCTTTCTTT.

The chain employs TRBV30 and TRBJ2-3; tentatively, D is TRBD1 or TRBD2 (5 bases each). Deletions cut 1 base from V and 2 bases from J, with 7 bases between. The CDR3 is 13 residues long. Germline CDR1 reads GTSNPN; CDR2 reads SVGIG (reference sequence). In DNA form, the CDR3 reads TGTGCCTGGAGTGGGGGGATCACAGATACGCAGTATTTT. Translation: CAWSGGITDTQYF.

This clone was detected a few times. The rearrangement links TRBV7-9 to TRBJ1-4; maybe TRBD1 (6 bases). The CDR3 consists of 14 residues. V was shortened by 7 bases and J by 5 bases, with 14 bases between the two germline ends. Germline CDR1 is SEHNR and CDR2 is FQNEAQ (reference sequence). The CDR3 bases are TGTGCCAGCATCAAGGGACACGGAAATGAAAAACTGTTTTTT. It is translated as CASIKGHGNEKLFF.

The V gene is TRBV15, the J gene TRBJ1-1; D might be TRBD1 (5 bases). The CDR3 sequence is 12 residues long. Per the germline V gene, CDR1 is LNHNV and CDR2 is YYDKDF (reference sequence). Trimming shortened V by 0 bases and J by 10 bases, and 9 bases separated the two germline ends. The DNA for the CDR3 is TGTGCCACCAGCAGAGATTCACAGGCAGCTTTCTTT. Residues: CATSRDSQAAFF.

The chain couples TRBV7-2 to TRBJ2-5; 8 nucleotides align to TRBD2. Unmatched junction bases numbered 4, after V lost 5 bases and J lost 5 bases. The CDR3 length is 13 residues. CDR1 and CDR2 (germline): SGHTA, FQGNSA. CDR3 nucleotide sequence: TGTGCCAGCAGCCCGGGACTAGGGGAGACCCAGTACTTC. Translated: CASSPGLGETQYF.

This clone was observed a few times. The chain joins TRBV18 to TRBJ1-2; 7 positions match TRBD1. Germline CDR1 KGHSH, CDR2 LQKENI. This CDR3 comprises 13 residues. Trimming cost V 5 bases and J 4 bases; bases outside gene matches: 4. The CDR3, as DNA: TGTGCCAGCTCAACGCGGGACAGCTATGGCTACACCTTC. It encodes CASSTRDSYGYTF. The full variable domain, rest sourced from reference TRBV18 and TRBJ1-2, is NAGVMQNPRHLVRRRGQEARLRCSPMKGHSHVYWYRQLPEEGLKFMVYLQKENIIDESGMPKERFSAEFPKEGPSILRIQQVVRGDSAAYFCASSTRDSYGYTFGSGTRLTVV.

The genes are TRBV5-6 and TRBJ1-2; a possible D gene is TRBD1 (6 bases). The V gene's germline CDR1 is SGHDT and CDR2 YYEEEE. The ends were cut back, 6 bases at V and 5 bases at J, with 11 bases in the middle. CDR3 length equals 12 residues. Here the CDR3 DNA reads TGTGCCAGCACCTCAGGGGAATATGGCTACACCTTC. It yields the protein CASTSGEYGYTF.

This clone appeared a few times. The same CDR3 can be traced to other DNA sequences in this sample. The chain couples TRBV29-1 to TRBJ1-1; D gene uncertain. The CDR3 contains 12 residues. Germline-derived CDR1 and CDR2 are SQVTM and ANQGSEA. V was pared by 3 bases and J by 2 bases, with 7 bases between. The CDR3 sequence: CSVDTGNTEAFF. The CDR3 DNA sequence: TGCAGCGTTGACACGGGTAACACTGAAGCTTTCTTT.

The rearrangement links TRBV29-1 to TRBJ1-2; 9 bases match TRBD1. CDR1 and CDR2 (germline): SQVTM, ANQGSEA. Unmatched junction bases numbered 9, after V lost 0 bases and J lost 7 bases. The CDR3 is made up of 15 amino acids. CDR3 nucleotide sequence: TGCAGCGTTGAAGAGTGGGGACAGGGTATGGGTGGCTACACCTTC. Its protein product is CSVEEWGQGMGGYTF.